The 16 T cell receptor beta chains given below trace back to one sample, sequenced in a study of cytomegalovirus exposure and HLA in healthy donors (dated by TCRdb to between 2016 and 2019). The library was produced with the immunoSEQ multiplex PCR assay. For the multiplex PCR, a mixture combining 60 forward primers for TCR Vbeta segments and 13 reverse primers for TCR Jbeta segments was used. TCRdb obtained this table from immuneACCESS and retained in-frame rearrangements with V and J assigned. These tables miss some clones; where compared with another copy, unresolved V genes account for less than half of the shortfall, and the remainder is unexplained. Within this sample are about 150,000 clones, with approximately 80% of them counted one time only. The ten largest account for roughly 6.3% of the sample. Sequenced input: PBMCs. The source is a male donor in good health and CMV-seropositive.

V gene TRBV28 combines with J gene TRBJ1-3, with a tentative D call TRBD1 (6 bases). Germline loops: CDR1 MDHEN, CDR2 SYDVKM. V gave up 2 bases and J gave up 4 bases, with 12 bases separating them. The CDR3 contains 15 residues. This CDR3 is CASSLAAGVGNTIYF. The CDR3 DNA sequence: TGTGCCAGCAGTTTAGCCGCAGGGGTAGGAAACACCATATATTTT.

CDR3 in DNA: TGTGCCAGCAGTGGGACAGCTAGCAATCAGCCCCAGCATTTT. Amino acid sequence: CASSGTASNQPQHF. The V call is TRBV6-1, the J call TRBJ1-5, with D tentatively TRBD1 (6 bases). Germline-derived CDR1 and CDR2 are MNHNS and SASEGT. V was shortened by 4 bases and J by 0 bases, with 7 bases between the two germline ends. The CDR3 has 14 amino acids.

V is TRBV6-4 and J is TRBJ2-1; tentative D call: TRBD2 (7 bases). The CDR3 is made up of 18 amino acids. Trimming removed 4 bases at V and 0 bases at J, with 19 bases between. Germline values: CDR1 MRHNA, CDR2 SNTAGT. The CDR3 nucleotides are TGTGCCAGCAGTGCCCGGGGGGCATGGCGGAGCTCCTACAATGAGCAGTTCTTC. Residues: CASSARGAWRSSYNEQFF.

The J gene is TRBJ2-5, the V gene TRBV7-3; 7 bases are shared with TRBD2. CDR1 and CDR2 (germline): SGHTA, FQGTGA. This CDR3 region has 15 residues. Trimming cost V 4 bases and J 1 base; bases outside gene matches: 6. CDR3 region: CASSSQLAVQETQYF. In DNA form, the CDR3 reads TGTGCCAGCAGCTCGCAGCTAGCGGTCCAAGAGACCCAGTACTTC.

This clone was seen only once. V usage is TRBV27 and J usage is TRBJ2-1, with TRBD2 identical over 10 bases. Germline loops: CDR1 MNHEY, CDR2 SMNVEV (reference sequence). V was pared by 5 bases and J by 1 base, with 2 bases of the junction left unmatched. The CDR3 loop spans 15 amino acids. CDR3 DNA sequence: TGTGCCAGCAGTCTACTAGCGGGGTCCTACAATGAGCAGTTCTTC. This gives the protein CASSLLAGSYNEQFF.

The V gene is TRBV19, the J gene TRBJ2-7, with 10 positions matching TRBD1. The CDR3 is 15 residues long. The germline CDR1 and CDR2 sequences are LNHDA and SQIVND (reference sequence). V gave up 4 bases and J gave up 2 bases; unmatched junction bases: 5. The CDR3 DNA reads TGTGCCAGTAGTACCCCCGGACAGGGGGCCTACGAGCAGTACTTC. This gives the protein CASSTPGQGAYEQYF.

This clone came up a few times. The chain's CDR3 is CASSLGTGVFDEQFF. CDR3 nucleotides: TGTGCCAGCAGCTTAGGGACAGGGGTTTTCGATGAGCAGTTCTTC. This chain uses TRBV7-3 with TRBJ2-1; 10 nucleotides agree with TRBD1. The CDR3 has 15 residues. Germline V CDR1 and CDR2: SGHTA, FQGTGA. The trim removed 2 bases at V and 8 bases at J, leaving 6 bases unmatched. Together with reference TRBV7-3 and TRBJ2-1, the CDR3 gives the full variable domain: GAGVSQTPSNKVTEKGKYVELRCDPISGHTALYWYRQSLGQGPEFLIYFQGTGAADDSGLPNDRFFAVRPEGSVSTLKIQRTERGDSAVYLCASSLGTGVFDEQFFGPGTRLTVL.

This clone turned up a few times. This sequence joins TRBV4-2 and TRBJ1-2; 8 bases line up with TRBD1. From germline, CDR1 is LGHNA and CDR2 YNFKEQ. V dropped 0 bases and J dropped 4; count of bases not matched to a gene: 7. This CDR3 comprises 16 residues. Written as DNA, the CDR3 is TGTGCCAGCAGCCAAGAGGTCCAGGGGGCGATCTATGGCTACACCTTC. Translated: CASSQEVQGAIYGYTF.

The chain links TRBV7-2 to TRBJ2-2; 10 bases align to TRBD1. The CDR3 consists of 15 residues. J was trimmed by 4 bases and V by 5 bases; bases with no gene match: 4. CDR1 is SGHTA, CDR2 FQGNSA, per germline. The CDR3 DNA reads TGTGCCAGCAGCCTCTGGACAGGGGGCACCGGGGAGCTGTTTTTT. It yields the protein CASSLWTGGTGELFF.

V usage is TRBV7-9 and J usage is TRBJ2-3, with 9 bases aligning to TRBD2. CDR1 and CDR2 from the germline V gene are SEHNR and FQNEAQ (reference sequence). The V and J ends lost 5 bases and 4 bases, in that order; junction bases with no gene match: 10. The CDR3 contains 16 residues. CDR3 amino acids: CASSGSGSNFADTQYF. In nucleotides, the CDR3 is TGTGCCAGCAGCGGTAGCGGGAGTAATTTCGCAGATACGCAGTATTTT.

This chain links TRBV29-1 with TRBJ1-2, with TRBD1 matching 9 bases. V was pared by 4 bases and J by 4 bases, with 4 bases of the junction left unmatched. The CDR3 length is 13 residues. Germline assignment: CDR1 SQVTM and CDR2 ANQGSEA. In DNA form, the CDR3 reads TGCAGCGTTGGGGGACAGGGTACCTATGGCTACACCTTC. It yields the protein CSVGGQGTYGYTF. The entire variable domain, with the rest obtained from reference TRBV29-1 and TRBJ1-2, is as follows: SAVISQKPSRDICQRGTSLTIQCQVDSQVTMMFWYRQQPGQSLTLIATANQGSEATYESGFVIDKFPISRPNLTFSTLTVSNMSPEDSSIYLCSVGGQGTYGYTFGSGTRLTVV.

The chain has TRBV29-1 and TRBJ2-5, with 7 bases fitting TRBD2. Trimming cost V 4 bases and J 7 bases; bases outside gene matches: 3. This CDR3 comprises 11 residues. Germline CDR1 SQVTM, CDR2 ANQGSEA. CDR3 amino acids: CSVGGGGTQYF. In DNA, the CDR3 is TGCAGCGTTGGCGGCGGGGGGACCCAGTACTTC.

This clone was seen a few times. J is TRBJ2-3 and V is TRBV4-1; no firm D call. There are 16 residues in the CDR3. Germline CDR1 reads MGHRA; CDR2 reads YSYEKL. Trimming removed 1 base from V and 3 bases from J, with 14 bases in between. The DNA of the CDR3 is TGCGCCAGCAGCCAAGTTATCGGCGCCGGGACAGATACGCAGTATTTT. It encodes CASSQVIGAGTDTQYF.

This chain uses TRBV5-1 with TRBJ2-3; TRBD2 matches at 8 bases. J gave up 6 bases and V 0 bases, and 3 bases lay outside the gene matches. CDR3 length: 14 residues. Germline loops: CDR1 SGHRS, CDR2 YFSETQ. The CDR3 coding sequence is TGCGCCAGCAGCTTGGAAGCGGGAGAGGATACGCAGTATTTT. Translating it yields CASSLEAGEDTQYF. The full variable domain, with the rest looked up from reference TRBV5-1 and TRBJ2-3, is KAGVTQTPRYLIKTRGQQVTLSCSPISGHRSVSWYQQTPGQGLQFLFEYFSETQRNKGNFPGRFSGRQFSNSRSEMNVSTLELGDSALYLCASSLEAGEDTQYFGPGTRLTVL.

Comments on this clone: An end of the junction differs from the germline gene, which may be a read error. The V call is TRBV7-7, the J call TRBJ2-1; TRBD2 agrees at 7 bases. Germline values: CDR1 SSHAT, CDR2 FNYEAQ (reference sequence). The CDR3 runs 14 residues. The CDR3 DNA reads as TGTGCTAGCAGCTCCGGACTAGTTAAAAATGAGCAGTTCTTC. Its translation is CASSSGLVKNEQFF.

This chain links TRBV28 with TRBJ2-7; 8 nucleotides align to TRBD1. This CDR3 comprises 14 residues. Per germline, CDR1 MDHEN and CDR2 SYDVKM. The ends lost 9 bases at V and 2 bases at J; junction bases unmatched: 9. The CDR3 here is CASTSTGVTYEQYF. The CDR3 bases are TGTGCCAGTACTTCGACAGGGGTTACCTACGAGCAGTACTTC.